Listed here are 23 T cell receptor beta chains from one sample, sequenced in a study of cytomegalovirus exposure and HLA in healthy donors. PCR was performed using 60 Vbeta and 13 Jbeta primers. The method was immunoSEQ multiplex PCR; TCRdb's version includes in-frame clones alone and lacks a portion of them. The table lists 100,000 to 120,000 clones, more than 80% of them singletons. Material for sequencing was PBMCs. Receptor source: a man between 18 and 35 years old in good health and CMV-seronegative.

The chain joins TRBV9 to TRBJ1-4, with TRBD1 matching over 7 bases. This CDR3 spans 15 amino acids. Trimming took 3 bases from V and 12 from J; bases not matched to a gene: 14. Per germline, CDR1 SGDLS and CDR2 YYNGEE. The CDR3 region is CASSASTGLNEELFF. DNA of the CDR3: TGTGCCAGCAGCGCCTCGACAGGGTTAAACGAAGAACTGTTTTTT.

The chain links TRBV7-2 to TRBJ2-7; 10 positions agree with TRBD2. Trimming cost V 6 bases and J 5 bases; bases outside gene matches: 13. CDR1 is SGHTA and CDR2 is FQGNSA in the germline V gene. There are 16 residues in the CDR3. This CDR3 reads CASRHSLAGEPHEQYF. The CDR3 DNA is TGTGCCAGCAGACATTCTCTAGCGGGAGAACCCCACGAGCAGTACTTC.

The table lists this clone with a few counts. V usage is TRBV6-1 and J usage is TRBJ1-1, with D perhaps matching TRBD1 (6 bases). The V and J ends lost 6 bases and 4 bases respectively, with 15 bases between them. CDR3 size: 14 residues. Germline V gene data show CDR1 as MNHNS and CDR2 as SASEGT. CDR3 in DNA: TGTGCCAGCAGGAGGGGAGGGGGGCCCACTGAAGCTTTCTTT. Protein product: CASRRGGGPTEAFF.

This clone showed up just a few times. The V and J genes are TRBV10-1 and TRBJ2-7; 8 bases agree with TRBD2. This CDR3 comprises 13 residues. V lost 2 bases to trimming and J lost 7 bases; unmatched junction nucleotides: 4. In germline, CDR1 is WNHNN, CDR2 SYGVQD (reference sequence). The CDR3 protein is CASSESGSGEQYF. CDR3 bases: TGCGCCAGCAGTGAGAGCGGGAGTGGAGAGCAGTACTTC.

Note on this clone: A junction end diverges from the germline sequence, so it may reflect a read error. J is TRBJ2-2 and V is TRBV4-1; D call uncertain. Germline CDR1 MGHRA, CDR2 YSYEKL. The CDR3 totals 13 residues. CDR3 sequence reads: CASSQPPDGELFF. The CDR3 DNA is TGTGCCAGCAGCCAGCCCCCAGACGGGGAGCTGTTTTTT.

The rearrangement joins TRBV28 to TRBJ2-7; 15 positions match TRBD2. Unmatched junction bases numbered 17, after V lost 5 bases and J lost 6 bases. Germline V gives CDR1 MDHEN, CDR2 SYDVKM. This CDR3 is 19 amino acids long. CDR3 DNA: TGTGCCAGCAGTCCAGGAGGACTAGCGGGAGGGCTCCCCCGTGGCGAGCAGTACTTC. Residues: CASSPGGLAGGLPRGEQYF.

The chain couples TRBV11-2 to TRBJ2-7; D might be TRBD2 (5 bases). Between the trimmed V and J ends, which lost 3 bases and 1 base, there was a span of 7 bases. The CDR3 has 13 residues. CDR1 and CDR2 (germline): SGHAT, FQNNGV. CDR3 amino acids: CASSLEVSYEQYF. For the CDR3, the DNA is TGTGCCAGCAGCTTGGAGGTTTCCTACGAGCAGTACTTC.

This clone was found once. Here the CDR3 DNA reads TGTGCCAGCAACATCCTTACAGGGGGCACTGAAGCTTTCTTT. Its protein product is CASNILTGGTEAFF. This rearrangement joins TRBV27 to TRBJ1-1, with 8 bases lining up with TRBD1. The CDR3 runs to 14 residues. The germline gives CDR1 MNHEY, CDR2 SMNVEV (reference sequence). V was clipped by 7 bases and J by 4 bases; unmatched bases: 8.

The chain couples TRBV29-1 to TRBJ1-1, with D possibly being TRBD1 (6 bases). The V end was cut by 7 bases, the J end by 7 bases, with 13 bases between. Germline CDR1 is SQVTM and CDR2 is ANQGSEA. CDR3 length equals 11 residues. DNA for the CDR3: TGCAGCGGACACAGGGTTTATGAAGCTTTCTTT. Amino acid sequence: CSGHRVYEAFF.

V usage is TRBV5-4 and J usage is TRBJ2-7; 12 bases are a match to TRBD2. V shed 0 bases, J shed 9 bases, and the junction held 10 bases outside the gene matches. Looked up from germline, CDR1 is SGHNT and CDR2 is YYREEE (reference sequence). The CDR3 sequence is 16 residues long. CDR3 sequence: CASSLETSGGRTGQYF. In nucleotides, the CDR3 is TGTGCCAGCAGCTTGGAGACTAGCGGGGGTCGTACTGGGCAGTACTTC. Variable domain in full (rest from reference TRBV5-4 and TRBJ2-7): ETGVTQSPTHLIKTRGQQVTLRCSSQSGHNTVSWYQQALGQGPQFIFQYYREEENGRGNFPPRFSGLQFPNYSSELNVNALELDDSALYLCASSLETSGGRTGQYFGPGTRLTVT.

The chain recombines TRBV19 with TRBJ2-5; TRBD2 agrees at 10 bases. V lost 8 bases to trimming and J lost 4 bases; unmatched junction nucleotides: 10. Germline V gene data show CDR1 as LNHDA and CDR2 as SQIVND (reference sequence). The CDR3 extends over 15 amino acids. This chain's CDR3 is CASGGLAGVGETQYF. DNA of the CDR3: TGTGCCAGTGGTGGGCTAGCGGGAGTGGGAGAGACCCAGTACTTC.

The chain uses TRBV5-1 and TRBJ2-1; TRBD2 aligns across 9 bases. Germline-derived CDR1 and CDR2 are SGHRS and YFSETQ. Trimming cost V 0 bases and J 9 bases; bases outside gene matches: 7. The CDR3 has 15 amino acids. The CDR3 region has the DNA TGCGCCAGCAGCTTGGGGCGGGAGGGCCGGGGTGAGCAGTTCTTC. Residues: CASSLGREGRGEQFF.

This sequence joins TRBV4-2 and TRBJ2-5; D not resolved. The CDR3 is made up of 14 amino acids. Germline loops: CDR1 LGHNA, CDR2 YNFKEQ. Trimming stripped 0 bases from V and 5 bases from J, with 10 bases between. The CDR3 sequence is CASSQEVGWETQYF. CDR3 nucleotides: TGTGCCAGCAGCCAAGAAGTCGGTTGGGAGACCCAGTACTTC.

This chain connects TRBV30 to TRBJ2-7; TRBD1 matches 9 bases. With V trimmed by 0 bases and J by 1 base, 4 bases remained unmatched. The CDR3 consists of 15 residues. Germline V gene lookup returns CDR1 GTSNPN and CDR2 SVGIG (reference sequence). CDR3 region: CAWSVGTGWSYEQYF. In nucleotides, the CDR3 is TGTGCCTGGAGTGTCGGGACAGGGTGGTCCTACGAGCAGTACTTC.

The CDR3 spells CASSGLPGREENEQFF. The CDR3 DNA is TGTGCCAGCAGTGGCCTTCCGGGGCGGGAGGAGAATGAGCAGTTCTTC. The rearrangement uses TRBV2 and TRBJ2-1; 8 positions match TRBD2. The CDR3 length is 16 residues. Germline assignment: CDR1 SNHLY and CDR2 FYNNEI. Trimming took 4 bases from V and 7 from J; bases not matched to a gene: 12.

This clone is a singleton in its sample. This chain connects TRBV7-2 to TRBJ2-7; possible D gene TRBD2, 7 bases. Trimming took off 1 base at V and 6 bases at J, with 10 bases between the two ends. The CDR3 sequence is 13 residues long. Germline V lookup: CDR1 SGHTA, CDR2 FQGNSA. CDR3 DNA: TGTGCCAGCAGCTTAGGGGGAGGGGGCGAGCAGTACTTC. It translates to CASSLGGGGEQYF.

The CDR3 protein is CAWSQGNQPQHF. CDR3 nucleotide sequence: TGTGCCTGGAGCCAGGGTAATCAGCCCCAGCATTTT. The rearrangement joins TRBV30 to TRBJ1-5; TRBD1 might be the D (5 bases). The CDR3 sequence is 12 residues long. V was trimmed by 3 bases and J by 4 bases, leaving 7 bases between them. CDR1 GTSNPN and CDR2 SVGIG come from the germline V gene (reference sequence).

Worth noting for this clone: The junction shows a germline mismatch at one end, possibly a read error. Other DNA sequences in this specimen translate into the identical CDR3. This chain uses TRBV27 with TRBJ2-7; possibly TRBD2 for D (6 bases). The CDR3 loop spans 14 amino acids. Germline V gene lookup returns CDR1 MNHEY and CDR2 SMNVEV (reference sequence). The chain's CDR3 is CASSPRGSVYEQYF. CDR3 nucleotide sequence: TGTGCCAGCAGTCCACGGGGGAGCGTCTACGAGCAGTATTTC.

The V gene is TRBV9, the J gene TRBJ1-1, with 8 bases fitting TRBD1. The CDR3 is 15 residues long. V shed 4 bases, J shed 5 bases, and the junction held 10 bases outside the gene matches. Germline V gene data show CDR1 as SGDLS and CDR2 as YYNGEE. The chain's CDR3 is CASSSPTGAKTEAFF. The CDR3 bases are TGTGCCAGCAGCTCCCCGACAGGGGCCAAGACTGAAGCTTTCTTT.

The chain uses TRBV29-1 and TRBJ1-2, with TRBD1 identical over 7 bases. CDR1 SQVTM and CDR2 ANQGSEA come from the germline V gene. The CDR3 runs 12 residues. After removal of 6 bases from V and 2 bases from J, the junction contained 3 bases not matched to a gene. CDR3 amino acids: CSVGQANYGYTF. The CDR3 region has the DNA TGCAGCGTCGGACAGGCAAACTATGGCTACACCTTC.

The chain couples TRBV4-1 to TRBJ1-2, with a tentative D call TRBD1 (5 bases). The CDR3 length is 15 residues. Trimming took 0 bases from V and 7 from J, leaving 15 bases between them. Germline-derived CDR1 and CDR2 are MGHRA and YSYEKL. The CDR3 region has the DNA TGCGCCAGCAGCCAAGATTCCTTGGCAGGGCCTGGCTACACCTTC. Translation: CASSQDSLAGPGYTF.

DNA of the CDR3: TGTGCCAGCAGCCCGGGGGACAGGGGGGCGGCACAGCCCCAGCATTTT. It translates to CASSPGDRGAAQPQHF. The rearrangement uses TRBV11-2 and TRBJ1-5; 11 positions agree with TRBD1. V was clipped by 5 bases and J by 7 bases; unmatched bases: 10. This CDR3 region has 16 residues. Germline V lookup: CDR1 SGHAT, CDR2 FQNNGV. The full variable domain, in which reference TRBV11-2 and TRBJ1-5 provide the parts outside the CDR3, is EAGVAQSPRYKIIEKRQSVAFWCNPISGHATLYWYQQILGQGPKLLIQFQNNGVVDDSQLPKDRFSAERLKGVDSTLKIQPAKLEDSAVYLCASSPGDRGAAQPQHFGDGTRLSIL.

The chain carries TRBV9 and TRBJ2-7, with a weak D call TRBD2 (6 bases). From germline, CDR1 is SGDLS and CDR2 YYNGEE. This CDR3 region has 15 residues. V was pared by 2 bases and J by 3 bases, with 15 bases between. This CDR3 is CASSVMCREYYEQYF. The DNA for the CDR3 is TGTGCCAGCAGCGTCATGTGTCGGGAGTACTACGAGCAGTACTTC.